This entry is about one TCR beta chain. The sample comes from a study of blood T cell repertoires in COVID-19. Germline CDR1 and CDR2: LNHDA and SQIVND (reference sequence). The V segment lost 2 bases and the J segment 5 bases; nucleotides outside the gene matches: 4. The CDR3 totals 15 residues. Generated by immunoSEQ multiplex PCR, the TCRdb table keeps only in-frame clones and is missing some. This sample has roughly 260,000 clones, with roughly 90% found just once. This chain uses TRBV19 with TRBJ2-1, with TRBD2 identical over 9 bases. The source of this sequence is a woman between 25 and 40 years old with acute COVID-19. The sequencing input was PBMCs or T cells enriched from blood (not recorded which). CDR3 loop: CASSIRLAGHNEQFF. CDR3 DNA: TGTGCCAGTAGTATACGCCTAGCGGGGCACAATGAGCAGTTCTTC.